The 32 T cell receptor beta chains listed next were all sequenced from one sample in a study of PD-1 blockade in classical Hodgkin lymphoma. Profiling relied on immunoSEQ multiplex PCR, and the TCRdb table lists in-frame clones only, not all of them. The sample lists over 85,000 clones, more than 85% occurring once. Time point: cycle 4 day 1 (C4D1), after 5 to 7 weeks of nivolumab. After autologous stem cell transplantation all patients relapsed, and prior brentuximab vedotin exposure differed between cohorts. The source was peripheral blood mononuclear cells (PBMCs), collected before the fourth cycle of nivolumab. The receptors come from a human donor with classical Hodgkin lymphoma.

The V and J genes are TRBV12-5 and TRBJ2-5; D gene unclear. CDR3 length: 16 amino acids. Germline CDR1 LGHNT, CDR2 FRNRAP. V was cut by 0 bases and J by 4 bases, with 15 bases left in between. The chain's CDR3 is CASGLVRGDPRETQYF. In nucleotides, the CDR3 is TGTGCTAGTGGTTTGGTACGTGGGGATCCAAGAGAGACCCAGTACTTC. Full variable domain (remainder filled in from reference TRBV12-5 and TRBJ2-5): DARVTQTPRHKVTEMGQEVTMRCQPILGHNTVFWYRQTMMQGLELLAYFRNRAPLDDSGMPKDRFSAEMPDATLATLKIQPSEPRDSAVYFCASGLVRGDPRETQYFGPGTRLLVL.

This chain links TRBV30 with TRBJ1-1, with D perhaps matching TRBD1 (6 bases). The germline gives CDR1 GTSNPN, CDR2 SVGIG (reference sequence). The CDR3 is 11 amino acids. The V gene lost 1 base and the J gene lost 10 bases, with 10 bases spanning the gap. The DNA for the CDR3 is TGTGCCTGGAGTGAGGAGGGGGGAGCTTTCTTT. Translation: CAWSEEGGAFF.

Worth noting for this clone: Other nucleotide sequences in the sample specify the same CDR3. The CDR3 sequence is CASSLSTGNYGYTF. The CDR3 DNA reads as TGTGCCAGCAGTTTATCGACGGGTAACTATGGCTACACCTTC. The genes are TRBV27 and TRBJ1-2; D gene unclear. Germline V gene data show CDR1 as MNHEY and CDR2 as SMNVEV (reference sequence). The CDR3 is made up of 14 amino acids. V lost 0 bases, J lost 1 base, and 6 bases lay in between.

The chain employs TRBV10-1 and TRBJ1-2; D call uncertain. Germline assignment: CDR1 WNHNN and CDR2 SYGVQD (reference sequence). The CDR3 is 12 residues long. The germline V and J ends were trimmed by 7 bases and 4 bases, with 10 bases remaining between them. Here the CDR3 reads CASKTDVYGYTF. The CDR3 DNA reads TGCGCCAGCAAGACGGACGTCTATGGCTACACCTTC.

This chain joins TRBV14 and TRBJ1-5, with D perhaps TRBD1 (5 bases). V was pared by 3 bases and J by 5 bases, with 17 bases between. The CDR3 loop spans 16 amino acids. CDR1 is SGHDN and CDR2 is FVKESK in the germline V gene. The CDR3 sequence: CASSHVSGGEDQPQHF. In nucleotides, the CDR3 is TGTGCCAGCAGCCACGTCTCTGGAGGGGAGGATCAGCCCCAGCATTTT.

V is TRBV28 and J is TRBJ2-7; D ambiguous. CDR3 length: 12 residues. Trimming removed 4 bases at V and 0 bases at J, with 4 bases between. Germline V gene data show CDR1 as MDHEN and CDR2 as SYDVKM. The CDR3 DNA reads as TGTGCCAGCAGTTCCAGCTCCTACGAGCAGTACTTC. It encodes CASSSSSYEQYF.

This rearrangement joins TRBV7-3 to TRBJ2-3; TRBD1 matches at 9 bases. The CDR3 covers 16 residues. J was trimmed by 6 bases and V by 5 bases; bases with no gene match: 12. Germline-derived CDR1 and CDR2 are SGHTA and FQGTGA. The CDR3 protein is CASSILTGGDMDTQYF. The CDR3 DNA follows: TGTGCCAGCAGCATACTGACAGGGGGGGATATGGATACGCAGTATTTT.

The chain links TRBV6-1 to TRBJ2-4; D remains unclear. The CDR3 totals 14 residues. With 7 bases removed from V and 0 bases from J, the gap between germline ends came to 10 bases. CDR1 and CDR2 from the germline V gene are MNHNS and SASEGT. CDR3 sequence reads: CASTRELAKNIQYF. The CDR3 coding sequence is TGTGCCAGCACAAGAGAACTAGCCAAAAACATTCAGTACTTC.

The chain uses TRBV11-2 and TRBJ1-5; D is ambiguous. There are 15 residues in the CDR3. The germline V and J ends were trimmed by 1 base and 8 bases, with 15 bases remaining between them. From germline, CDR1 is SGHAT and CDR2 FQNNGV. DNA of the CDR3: TGTGCCAGCAGCTTAGGCGCCGGGCCGGGTGAGCCCCAGCATTTT. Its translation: CASSLGAGPGEPQHF.

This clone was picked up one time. The CDR3: CASSPPRVLTF. The CDR3 DNA follows: TGTGCCAGCAGTCCCCCCCGCGTCCTGACTTTC. The rearrangement uses TRBV6-1 and TRBJ2-6; D gene uncertain. The V gene lost 5 bases and the J gene lost 12 bases, with 8 bases spanning the gap. The CDR3 spans 11 residues. CDR1 and CDR2 from the germline V gene are MNHNS and SASEGT.

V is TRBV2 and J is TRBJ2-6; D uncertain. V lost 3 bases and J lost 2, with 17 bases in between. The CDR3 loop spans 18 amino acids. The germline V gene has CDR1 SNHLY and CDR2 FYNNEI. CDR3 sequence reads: CASSELGSTQAGANVLTF. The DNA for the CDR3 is TGTGCCAGCAGTGAGCTGGGTTCCACGCAGGCTGGGGCCAACGTCCTGACTTTC.

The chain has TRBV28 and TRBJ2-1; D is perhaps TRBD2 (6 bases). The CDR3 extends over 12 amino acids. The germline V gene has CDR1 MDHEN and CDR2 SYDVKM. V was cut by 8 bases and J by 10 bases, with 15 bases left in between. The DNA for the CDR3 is TGTGCCAGCGGGGGGTTACTAGGCGAGCAGTTCTTC. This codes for CASGGLLGEQFF. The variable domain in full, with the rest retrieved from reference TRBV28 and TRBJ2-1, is DVKVTQSSRYLVKRTGEKVFLECVQDMDHENMFWYRQDPGLGLRLIYFSYDVKMKEKGDIPEGYSVSREKKERFSLILESASTNQTSMYLCASGGLLGEQFFGPGTRLTVL.

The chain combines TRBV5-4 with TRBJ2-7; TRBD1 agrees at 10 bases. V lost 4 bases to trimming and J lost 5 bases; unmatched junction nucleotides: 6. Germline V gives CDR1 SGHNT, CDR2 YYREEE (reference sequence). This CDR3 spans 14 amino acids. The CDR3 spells CASSVGQGRDEQYF. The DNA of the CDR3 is TGTGCCAGCAGCGTGGGACAGGGGCGCGACGAGCAGTACTTC. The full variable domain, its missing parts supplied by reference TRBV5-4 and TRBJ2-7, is ETGVTQSPTHLIKTRGQQVTLRCSSQSGHNTVSWYQQALGQGPQFIFQYYREEENGRGNFPPRFSGLQFPNYSSELNVNALELDDSALYLCASSVGQGRDEQYFGPGTRLTVT.

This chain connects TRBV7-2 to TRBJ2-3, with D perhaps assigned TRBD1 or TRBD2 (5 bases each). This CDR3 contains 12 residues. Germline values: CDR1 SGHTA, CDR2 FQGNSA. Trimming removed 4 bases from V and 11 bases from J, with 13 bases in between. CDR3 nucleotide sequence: TGTGCCAGCAGCTCCCGTGGGGGTCGGCAGTATTTT. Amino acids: CASSSRGGRQYF.

The CDR3: CASSEAASNQPQHF. The CDR3 bases are TGCGCCAGCAGTGAAGCAGCTAGCAATCAGCCCCAGCATTTT. The chain couples TRBV10-1 to TRBJ1-5; D call uncertain. CDR3 length equals 14 residues. The germline V gene encodes CDR1 WNHNN and CDR2 SYGVQD (reference sequence). The V gene lost 3 bases and the J gene lost 0 bases, with 6 bases spanning the gap.

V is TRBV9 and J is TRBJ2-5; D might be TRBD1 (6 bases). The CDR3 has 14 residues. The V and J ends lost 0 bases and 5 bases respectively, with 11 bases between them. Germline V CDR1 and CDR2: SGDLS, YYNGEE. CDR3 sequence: CASSVGWGHETQYF. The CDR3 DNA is TGTGCCAGCAGCGTAGGTTGGGGGCACGAGACCCAGTACTTC. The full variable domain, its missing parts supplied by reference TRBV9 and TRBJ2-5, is DSGVTQTPKHLITATGQRVTLRCSPRSGDLSVYWYQQSLDQGLQFLIQYYNGEERAKGNILERFSAQQFPDLHSELNLSSLELGDSALYFCASSVGWGHETQYFGPGTRLLVL.

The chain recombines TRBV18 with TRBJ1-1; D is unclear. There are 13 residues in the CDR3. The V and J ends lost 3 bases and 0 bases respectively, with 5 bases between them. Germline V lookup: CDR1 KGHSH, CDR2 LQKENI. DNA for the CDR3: TGTGCCAGCTCACCGGTAGTGAACACTGAAGCTTTCTTT. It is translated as CASSPVVNTEAFF. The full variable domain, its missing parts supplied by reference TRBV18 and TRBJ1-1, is NAGVMQNPRHLVRRRGQEARLRCSPMKGHSHVYWYRQLPEEGLKFMVYLQKENIIDESGMPKERFSAEFPKEGPSILRIQQVVRGDSAAYFCASSPVVNTEAFFGQGTRLTVV.

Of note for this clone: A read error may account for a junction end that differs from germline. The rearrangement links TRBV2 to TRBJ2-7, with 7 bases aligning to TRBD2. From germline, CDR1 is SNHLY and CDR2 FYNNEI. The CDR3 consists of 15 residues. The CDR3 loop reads CASSEALAVIGREDF. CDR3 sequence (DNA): TGTGCCAGCAGTGAAGCGCTAGCGGTTATTGGTCGCGAGGACTTC.

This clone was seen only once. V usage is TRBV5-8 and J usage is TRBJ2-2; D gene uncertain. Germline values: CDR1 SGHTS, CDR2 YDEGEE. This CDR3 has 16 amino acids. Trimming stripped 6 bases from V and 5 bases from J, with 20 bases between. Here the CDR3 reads CASTLNFAVLTGELFF. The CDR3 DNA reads TGTGCCAGCACCCTTAACTTTGCGGTTCTGACCGGGGAGCTGTTTTTT.

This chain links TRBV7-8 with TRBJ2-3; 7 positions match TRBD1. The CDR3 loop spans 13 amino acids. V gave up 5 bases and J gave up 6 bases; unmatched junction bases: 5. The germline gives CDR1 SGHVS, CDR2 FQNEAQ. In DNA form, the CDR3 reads TGTGCCAGCAGCCTGACAGGGATTGATACGCAGTATTTT. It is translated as CASSLTGIDTQYF.

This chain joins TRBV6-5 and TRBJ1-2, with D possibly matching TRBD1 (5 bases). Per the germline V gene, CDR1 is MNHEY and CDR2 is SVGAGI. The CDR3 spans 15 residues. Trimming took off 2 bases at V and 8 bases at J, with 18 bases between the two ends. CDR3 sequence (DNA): TGTGCCAGCAGTTACGACAGTGCAGGGTCGAGCGGCTACACCTTC. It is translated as CASSYDSAGSSGYTF.

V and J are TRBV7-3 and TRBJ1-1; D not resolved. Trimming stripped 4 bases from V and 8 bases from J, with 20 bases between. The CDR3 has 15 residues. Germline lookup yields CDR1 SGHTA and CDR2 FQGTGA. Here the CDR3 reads CASSSQASGSQEAFF. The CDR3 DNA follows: TGTGCCAGCAGCTCCCAAGCCTCGGGATCTCAGGAAGCTTTCTTT.

The CDR3 DNA reads TGTGCCAGCAACTCTGGGGCCAACGTCCTGACTTTC. It codes for CASNSGANVLTF. This sequence joins TRBV28 and TRBJ2-6, with D unclear. The CDR3 is made up of 12 amino acids. Germline V gene data show CDR1 as MDHEN and CDR2 as SYDVKM. V was trimmed by 7 bases and J by 0 bases, leaving 1 base between them.

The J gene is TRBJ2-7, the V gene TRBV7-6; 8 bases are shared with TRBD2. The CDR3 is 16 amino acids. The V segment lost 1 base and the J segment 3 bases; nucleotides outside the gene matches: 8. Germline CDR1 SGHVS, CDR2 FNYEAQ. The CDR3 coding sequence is TGTGCCAGCAGCTTAGTAGGGTCGCTAGCGGGCTACGAGCAGTACTTC. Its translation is CASSLVGSLAGYEQYF.

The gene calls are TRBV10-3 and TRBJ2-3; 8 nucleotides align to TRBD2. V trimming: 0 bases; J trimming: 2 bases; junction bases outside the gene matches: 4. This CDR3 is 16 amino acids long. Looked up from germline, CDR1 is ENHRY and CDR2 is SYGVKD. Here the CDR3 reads CAISESTSGITDTQYF. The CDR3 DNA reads TGTGCCATCAGTGAGTCAACTAGCGGAATCACAGATACGCAGTATTTT.

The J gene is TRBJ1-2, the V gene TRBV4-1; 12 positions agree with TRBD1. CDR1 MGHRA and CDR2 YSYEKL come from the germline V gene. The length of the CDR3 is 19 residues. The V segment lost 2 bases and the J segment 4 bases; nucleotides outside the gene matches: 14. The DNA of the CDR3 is TGCGCCAGCAGCCAACGGGCCGGGACAGGGGGCGCGGGAAGCTATGGCTACACCTTC. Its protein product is CASSQRAGTGGAGSYGYTF.

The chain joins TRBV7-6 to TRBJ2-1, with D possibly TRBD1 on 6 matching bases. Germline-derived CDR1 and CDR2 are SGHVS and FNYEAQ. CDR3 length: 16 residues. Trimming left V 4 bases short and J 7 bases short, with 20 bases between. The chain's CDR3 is CASSWLSSRTGNEQFF. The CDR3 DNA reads TGTGCCAGCAGCTGGCTTTCTAGCCGCACAGGGAATGAGCAGTTCTTC.

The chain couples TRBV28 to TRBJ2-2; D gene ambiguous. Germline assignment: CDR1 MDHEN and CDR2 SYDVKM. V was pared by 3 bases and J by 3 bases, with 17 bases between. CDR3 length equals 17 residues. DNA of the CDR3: TGTGCCAGCAGTTTTGGGCAGCCTCTTGGCTACACCGGGGAGCTGTTTTTT. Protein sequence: CASSFGQPLGYTGELFF.

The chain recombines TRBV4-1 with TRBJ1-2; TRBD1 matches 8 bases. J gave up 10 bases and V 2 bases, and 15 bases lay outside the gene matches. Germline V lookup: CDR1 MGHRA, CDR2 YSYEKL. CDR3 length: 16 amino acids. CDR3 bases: TGCGCCAGCAGCCAAAGCAGGGGGCGGTTTAATATCGACTACACCTTC. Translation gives CASSQSRGRFNIDYTF.

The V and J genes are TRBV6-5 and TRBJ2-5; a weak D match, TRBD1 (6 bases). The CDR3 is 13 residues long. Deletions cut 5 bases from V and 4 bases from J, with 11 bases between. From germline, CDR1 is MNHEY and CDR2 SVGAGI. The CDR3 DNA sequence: TGTGCCAGCAGTCCAGGGGATCCAGAGACCCAGTACTTC. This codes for CASSPGDPETQYF.

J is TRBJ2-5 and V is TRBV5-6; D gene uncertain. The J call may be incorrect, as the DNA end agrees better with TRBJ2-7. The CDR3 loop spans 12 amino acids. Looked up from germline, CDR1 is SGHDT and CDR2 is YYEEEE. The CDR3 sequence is CASSLVGYEQYF. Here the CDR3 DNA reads TGTGCCAGCAGCTTGGTAGGGTACGAGCAGTACTTC.

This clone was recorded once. CDR3 loop: CASSREPRLAVIYEQYF. The CDR3 region has the DNA TGTGCCAGCAGCCGCGAACCAAGGCTAGCGGTGATCTACGAGCAGTACTTC. The V gene is TRBV28, the J gene TRBJ2-7; 7 nucleotides match TRBD2. Losses at the gene ends were 6 bases for V and 3 bases for J; bases not matched to a gene: 17. Germline V gene lookup returns CDR1 MDHEN and CDR2 SYDVKM. CDR3 length equals 17 residues.